The 13 T cell receptor beta chains listed next were all sequenced from one sample in a study of blood T cell repertoires in COVID-19. Using immunoSEQ multiplex PCR, the repertoire was profiled, and TCRdb retains in-frame clones only, with some absent. The sample records some 140,000 clones, approximately 83% being singletons. Sequences were obtained from PBMCs or T cells enriched from blood (not recorded which). All receptors derive from a man aged 50-60 years who had recovered from COVID-19.

This chain joins TRBV19 and TRBJ1-2, with 7 bases identical to TRBD1. The CDR3 has 16 residues. The junction had 13 bases not matched to a gene; V was cut back by 5 bases and J by 4 bases. The germline gives CDR1 LNHDA, CDR2 SQIVND (reference sequence). CDR3 loop: CASSGTDSLLFYGYTF. CDR3 nucleotides: TGTGCCAGTAGTGGGACAGATTCCCTCCTTTTCTATGGCTACACCTTC.

The CDR3 nucleotides are TGTGCCAGCAGCTTAGGGGGGACAGTTTCCGAGCAGTACTTC. This gives the protein CASSLGGTVSEQYF. This chain links TRBV11-2 with TRBJ2-7, with 7 nucleotides matching TRBD1. The V gene end was trimmed by 1 base and the J gene end by 6 bases; junction bases not matched to a gene: 6. Germline CDR1 reads SGHAT; CDR2 reads FQNNGV. This CDR3 is 14 amino acids long.

The chain has TRBV5-1 and TRBJ1-5, with 8 bases that match TRBD1. CDR1 is SGHRS and CDR2 is YFSETQ in the germline V gene. V lost 4 bases and J lost 4; bases outside the gene matches: 7. The CDR3 contains 15 residues. The CDR3 region is CASSAGTGVNQPQHF. The CDR3 DNA reads TGCGCCAGCAGCGCGGGGACAGGCGTTAATCAGCCCCAGCATTTT.

The CDR3 DNA follows: TGTGCCAGTAGATTTCGGGACTCATCCTACGAGCAGTACTTC. Amino acids: CASRFRDSSYEQYF. The chain links TRBV19 to TRBJ2-7; D might be TRBD2 (6 bases). This CDR3 comprises 14 residues. The V end lost 6 bases, the J end lost 1 base, and 13 bases lay between the germline ends. Germline CDR1 and CDR2: LNHDA and SQIVND (reference sequence).

This chain connects TRBV5-4 to TRBJ2-5; 7 nucleotides align to TRBD1. CDR1 SGHNT and CDR2 YYREEE come from the germline V gene (reference sequence). The CDR3 is 14 amino acids. V shed 4 bases and J 7 bases; nucleotides not matched to a gene: 10. Here the CDR3 reads CASSPVGGFGTQYF. As DNA, the CDR3 is TGTGCCAGCAGCCCCGTAGGGGGCTTCGGGACCCAGTACTTC.

CDR3 DNA sequence: TGTGCCAGCAGCGGAGAATCCCCAACAGATACGCAGTATTTT. This gives the protein CASSGESPTDTQYF. The J gene is TRBJ2-3, the V gene TRBV9; no definite D call. This CDR3 has 14 residues. The ends were cut back, 3 bases at V and 3 bases at J, with 11 bases in the middle. Germline V CDR1 and CDR2: SGDLS, YYNGEE.

V is TRBV5-1 and J is TRBJ1-6; D perhaps matches TRBD1 (5 bases). Per germline, CDR1 SGHRS and CDR2 YFSETQ. V was pared by 0 bases and J by 5 bases, with 9 bases between. CDR3 length: 15 residues. The CDR3 nucleotides read TGCGCCAGCAGCTTGGCAGGGAAGGATAATTCACCCCTCCACTTT. It specifies CASSLAGKDNSPLHF.

This clone was seen only a few times. The rearrangement links TRBV5-8 to TRBJ1-4; 7 bases agree with TRBD1. This CDR3 is 16 amino acids long. The ends lost 1 base at V and 7 bases at J; junction bases unmatched: 10. From germline, CDR1 is SGHTS and CDR2 YDEGEE. In DNA, the CDR3 is TGTGCCAGCAGCTTGATGGGCAGGGGGATAGGTGAAAAACTGTTTTTT. This sequence encodes CASSLMGRGIGEKLFF.

The rearrangement uses TRBV5-1 and TRBJ1-1; possibly TRBD1 for D (6 bases). The CDR3 has 13 amino acids. Germline V gene data show CDR1 as SGHRS and CDR2 as YFSETQ. V lost 4 bases and J 2 bases, leaving 9 bases between the germline ends. The CDR3 DNA follows: TGCGCCAGCAGCATGGACAGTAACACTGAAGCTTTCTTT. Its translation: CASSMDSNTEAFF.

The chain is built from TRBV15 and TRBJ2-1; 9 nucleotides align to TRBD2. There are 19 residues in the CDR3. Germline assignment: CDR1 LNHNV and CDR2 YYDKDF (reference sequence). The ends lost 3 bases at V and 7 bases at J; junction bases unmatched: 19. The DNA for the CDR3 is TGTGCCACCAGCAGTCCTAGAGATGAAGCGGGGGGTTTTAGAAATGAGCAGTTCTTC. It translates to CATSSPRDEAGGFRNEQFF.

The J gene is TRBJ2-3, the V gene TRBV6-4; 7 bases line up with TRBD2. The CDR3 runs to 15 residues. Germline V gene data show CDR1 as MRHNA and CDR2 as SNTAGT. V was pared by 3 bases and J by 0 bases, with 3 bases of the junction left unmatched. The CDR3 DNA reads TGTGCCAGCAGTGAGGAGCGGGGAAGCACAGATACGCAGTATTTT. Its protein is CASSEERGSTDTQYF.

The chain combines TRBV7-9 with TRBJ2-3; 7 bases fit TRBD2. Trimming took 0 bases from V and 1 from J; bases not matched to a gene: 4. Germline loops: CDR1 SEHNR, CDR2 FQNEAQ (reference sequence). This CDR3 spans 16 amino acids. This chain's CDR3 is CASSLAPRGGTDTQYF. CDR3 nucleotide sequence: TGTGCCAGCAGCTTAGCCCCCCGGGGGGGCACAGATACGCAGTATTTT.

The chain recombines TRBV4-1 with TRBJ2-5; 8 positions agree with TRBD2. Germline loops: CDR1 MGHRA, CDR2 YSYEKL. After removal of 1 base from V and 1 base from J, the junction contained 5 bases not matched to a gene. The CDR3 covers 16 residues. The CDR3 here is CASSQVQSGGQETQYF. The DNA for the CDR3 is TGCGCCAGCAGCCAAGTTCAAAGCGGGGGCCAAGAGACCCAGTACTTC.